These 29 T cell receptor beta chains were all obtained from the same sample, sequenced in a study of CD8+CD57+ T cells in acquired aplastic anemia. Investigators profiled TCR beta VDJ and CDR3 from genomic DNA template. TCRdb processed the reads anew with MiXCR; each CDR3 protein has one entry. The sample lists around 200,000 distinct CDR3 sequences, around 59% occurring once. The sequenced material came from sorted CD4+, CD8+, or CD8+CD57+ T cells (not recorded which) from PBMCs. The receptors here all came from a human donor in good health, serving as a control.

This rearrangement joins TRBV7-2 to TRBJ1-6, with D possibly matching TRBD1 (6 bases). V lost 3 bases to trimming and J lost 10 bases, with 16 bases between them. This CDR3 has 15 amino acids. Germline CDR1 and CDR2: SGHTA and FQGNSA. Here the CDR3 reads CASSFRQAPGSPLHF. Here the CDR3 DNA reads TGTGCCAGCAGCTTTAGACAGGCCCCTGGCTCACCCCTCCACTTT. Supplemented by reference TRBV7-2 and TRBJ1-6, the full variable domain reads GAGVSQSPSNKVTEKGKDVELRCDPISGHTALYWYRQSLGQGLEFLIYFQGNSAPDKSGLPSDRFSAERTGGSVSTLTIQRTQQEDSAVYLCASSFRQAPGSPLHFGNGTRLTVT.

The gene calls are TRBV7-9 and TRBJ1-5; D gene unclear. V was trimmed by 5 bases and J by 2 bases, leaving 16 bases between them. CDR1 and CDR2 (germline): SEHNR, FQNEAQ (reference sequence). The CDR3 is 16 residues long. The CDR3 DNA sequence: TGTGCCAGCAGCCCAAATCGCCTGAGAGGCAATCAGCCCCAGCATTTT. It specifies CASSPNRLRGNQPQHF.

The chain carries TRBV7-9 and TRBJ2-5; 9 nucleotides align to TRBD1. J gave up 3 bases and V 5 bases, and 7 bases lay outside the gene matches. CDR1 and CDR2 from the germline V gene are SEHNR and FQNEAQ (reference sequence). This CDR3 spans 15 amino acids. The CDR3 nucleotides are TGTGCCAGCAGCCCGGGACAGGGCGTCAAAGAGACCCAGTACTTC. Amino acid sequence: CASSPGQGVKETQYF.

The chain is built from TRBV5-1 and TRBJ1-6, with D maybe TRBD1 (6 bases). Germline loops: CDR1 SGHRS, CDR2 YFSETQ. The CDR3 is 15 amino acids. With 0 bases removed from V and 10 bases from J, the gap between germline ends came to 14 bases. The DNA for the CDR3 is TGCGCCAGCAGCTTGGAAGGGGGAGCGCAGTCACCCCTCCACTTT. This codes for CASSLEGGAQSPLHF.

This chain connects TRBV2 to TRBJ1-6, with D unclear. Trimming took 5 bases from V and 9 from J, leaving 8 bases between them. Per the germline V gene, CDR1 is SNHLY and CDR2 is FYNNEI. CDR3 size: 12 residues. In DNA form, the CDR3 reads TGTGCCAGCAGTTCGGAGGGTTCACCCCTCCACTTT. Its protein product is CASSSEGSPLHF.

Worth noting for this clonotype: Relative to the germline gene, one junction end is altered; a read error may explain this. The chain couples TRBV7-6 to TRBJ2-5; 9 bases line up with TRBD2. CDR1 is SGHVS, CDR2 FNYEAQ, per germline. The CDR3 extends over 11 amino acids. The chain's CDR3 is CASSLKGSGGF. Here the CDR3 DNA reads TGTGCCAGCAGCTTAAAGGGTAGCGGGGGCTTC.

The genes are TRBV7-2 and TRBJ2-5; no clear D gene. V lost 1 base, J lost 5 bases, and 17 bases lay in between. The CDR3 has 16 amino acids. The germline V gene encodes CDR1 SGHTA and CDR2 FQGNSA. CDR3 region: CASSLGLVSYNETQYF. DNA of the CDR3: TGTGCCAGCAGCTTAGGGTTAGTATCCTACAATGAGACCCAGTACTTC. Full variable domain (rest looked up from reference TRBV7-2 and TRBJ2-5): GAGVSQSPSNKVTEKGKDVELRCDPISGHTALYWYRQSLGQGLEFLIYFQGNSAPDKSGLPSDRFSAERTGGSVSTLTIQRTQQEDSAVYLCASSLGLVSYNETQYFGPGTRLLVL.

Ten or more counts support this clonotype. CDR3 sequence reads: CASSLQGSNQPQHF. The DNA of the CDR3 is TGTGCCAGCAGCTTGCAGGGCAGCAATCAGCCCCAGCATTTT. This chain links TRBV5-6 with TRBJ1-5; maybe TRBD1 (5 bases). Trimming pared 1 base from V and 1 base from J, leaving 6 bases between. The CDR3 loop spans 14 amino acids. The V gene's germline CDR1 is SGHDT and CDR2 YYEEEE. Filled out from reference TRBV5-6 and TRBJ1-5, the complete variable domain reads DAGVTQSPTHLIKTRGQQVTLRCSPKSGHDTVSWYQQALGQGPQFIFQYYEEEERQRGNFPDRFSGHQFPNYSSELNVNALLLGDSALYLCASSLQGSNQPQHFGDGTRLSIL.

V gene TRBV29-1 combines with J gene TRBJ1-1; 8 bases line up with TRBD1. CDR3 length: 15 residues. V was pared by 1 base and J by 3 bases, with 7 bases of the junction left unmatched. From germline, CDR1 is SQVTM and CDR2 ANQGSEA. This CDR3 reads CSVEVPQGADTEAFF. CDR3 nucleotide sequence: TGCAGCGTTGAAGTCCCGCAGGGGGCGGACACTGAAGCTTTCTTT.

The V and J genes are TRBV19 and TRBJ1-4; TRBD1 matches 9 bases. V was clipped by 3 bases and J by 10 bases; unmatched bases: 12. There are 16 residues in the CDR3. CDR1 LNHDA and CDR2 SQIVND come from the germline V gene (reference sequence). The CDR3 nucleotides read TGTGCCAGTAGTATTGGAGCGGGACAGGGTGATGGAAAACTGTTTTTT. Translating gives CASSIGAGQGDGKLFF.

The chain uses TRBV10-2 and TRBJ2-5; tentatively, D is TRBD1 (6 bases). V was clipped by 2 bases and J by 2 bases, with 12 bases between them. The CDR3 loop spans 15 amino acids. Per the germline V gene, CDR1 is WSHSY and CDR2 is SAAADI. CDR3 sequence reads: CASSERLGQQETQYF. CDR3 DNA sequence: TGCGCCAGCAGTGAGAGGCTAGGACAGCAAGAGACCCAGTACTTC.

This clonotype occurred many times. The V and J genes are TRBV20-1 and TRBJ1-1, with a tentative D call TRBD1 (5 bases). Germline V gene lookup returns CDR1 DFQATT and CDR2 SNEGSKA (reference sequence). The CDR3 covers 15 residues. Trimming cost V 1 base and J 2 bases, with 14 bases left between them. The DNA for the CDR3 is TGCAGTGCTAGAGTAGGGGAGCGATATAACACTGAAGCTTTCTTT. This codes for CSARVGERYNTEAFF.

Remarks on this clonotype: The final CDR3 position lacks the conserved phenylalanine or tryptophan, pointing to a likely read error. It is unclear where the CDR3 begins or ends on the DNA, so no DNA is shown, and the CDR3 is as TCRdb lists it. The V and J genes are TRBV20-1 and TRBJ2-5; no check of the table's D call, TRBD2, against the DNA was made. From its first to its last residue, the CDR3 has 8 amino acids. Germline CDR1 and CDR2: DFQATT and SNEGSKA (reference sequence). CDR3 loop: CSAAGTSG.

This clonotype was counted at least ten times. The rearrangement uses TRBV29-1 and TRBJ2-1; 13 bases are shared with TRBD2. This CDR3 is 15 amino acids long. V lost 1 base and J lost 5; bases outside the gene matches: 2. Germline CDR1 is SQVTM and CDR2 is ANQGSEA. This CDR3 reads CSVEGTSGGHNEQFF. CDR3 sequence (DNA): TGCAGCGTTGAAGGGACTAGCGGGGGTCACAATGAGCAGTTCTTC.

The chain combines TRBV20-1 with TRBJ1-2, with D possibly TRBD1 on 5 matching bases. The length of the CDR3 is 13 residues. Germline V CDR1 and CDR2: DFQATT, SNEGSKA (reference sequence). Between the trimmed V and J ends, which lost 3 bases and 3 bases, there was a span of 11 bases. The CDR3 loop is CSARGDSHYGYTF. The CDR3, as DNA: TGCAGTGCTAGGGGAGACAGCCACTATGGCTACACCTTC.

This clonotype was observed at least ten times. This rearrangement joins TRBV6-1 to TRBJ2-7, with TRBD1 as a possible D gene (8 bases). V was cut by 3 bases and J by 2 bases, with 20 bases left in between. The germline V gene has CDR1 MNHNS and CDR2 SASEGT. There are 17 residues in the CDR3. Here the CDR3 reads CASSDGQGLPRPYEQYF. Written as DNA, the CDR3 is TGTGCCAGCAGTGACGGACAGGGACTACCCCGTCCCTACGAGCAGTACTTC.

The table lists this clonotype with many counts. This chain uses TRBV9 with TRBJ1-5, with D unresolved. Germline CDR1 is SGDLS and CDR2 is YYNGEE. CDR3 length equals 11 residues. The V and J ends lost 5 bases and 5 bases respectively, with 5 bases between them. CDR3 region: CASSDDQPQHF. The CDR3 DNA follows: TGTGCCAGCAGTGATGATCAGCCCCAGCATTTT.

This clonotype was recorded at least ten times. The chain joins TRBV7-2 to TRBJ2-7, with D possibly matching TRBD2 (6 bases). CDR3 length: 15 amino acids. Germline V gives CDR1 SGHTA, CDR2 FQGNSA. The ends were cut back, 1 base at V and 3 bases at J, with 13 bases in the middle. CDR3 DNA sequence: TGTGCCAGCAGCTTAGGGCCGGGACTGAACTACGAGCAGTACTTC. It yields the protein CASSLGPGLNYEQYF.

The V and J genes are TRBV20-1 and TRBJ2-5, with D possibly being TRBD1 (5 bases). V lost 5 bases, J lost 5 bases, and 12 bases lay in between. The length of the CDR3 is 12 residues. CDR1 and CDR2 (germline): DFQATT, SNEGSKA (reference sequence). CDR3 nucleotides: TGCAGTGCTTCAGGGTCTGGGGAGACCCAGTACTTC. Translating it yields CSASGSGETQYF.

This chain links TRBV29-1 with TRBJ2-1, with D tentatively TRBD1 (6 bases). Per the germline V gene, CDR1 is SQVTM and CDR2 is ANQGSEA. V lost 4 bases, J lost 0 bases, and 13 bases lay in between. CDR3 length equals 15 residues. The CDR3 DNA follows: TGCAGCGTTGTAGGGGGATTTGGCTCCTACAATGAGCAGTTCTTC. Its protein product is CSVVGGFGSYNEQFF.

This clonotype was counted at least ten times. V gene TRBV12-3 or TRBV12-4 combines with J gene TRBJ2-1; the D is unclear. Trimming removed 3 bases from V and 8 bases from J, with 8 bases in between. The CDR3 is 12 residues long. The DNA for the CDR3 is TGTGCCAGCAGTTTTAGTGGGGATGAGCAGTTCTTC. Its protein is CASSFSGDEQFF.

This clonotype occurred once. The J gene is TRBJ2-5, the V gene TRBV20-1; D remains unclear. Germline CDR1 reads DFQATT; CDR2 reads SNEGSKA (reference sequence). V lost 3 bases and J 1 base, leaving 15 bases between the germline ends. This CDR3 is 15 amino acids long. This CDR3 is CSARPTRRPQETQYF. CDR3 DNA sequence: TGCAGTGCTAGGCCCACAAGGCGACCCCAAGAGACCCAGTACTTC.

The gene calls are TRBV7-3 and TRBJ1-1, with D hard to call. V was trimmed by 4 bases and J by 0 bases, leaving 9 bases between them. The CDR3 sequence is 14 residues long. The germline V gene has CDR1 SGHTA and CDR2 FQGTGA. This CDR3 is CASSSSRMNTEAFF. CDR3 coding DNA: TGTGCCAGCAGCTCGTCCAGAATGAACACTGAAGCTTTCTTT.

The V gene is TRBV20-1, the J gene TRBJ1-2; D unclear. Germline V gives CDR1 DFQATT, CDR2 SNEGSKA (reference sequence). The CDR3 consists of 10 residues. With 6 bases removed from V and 3 bases from J, the gap between germline ends came to 5 bases. In DNA, the CDR3 is TGCAGTGCCGGCGACTATGGCTACACCTTC. It specifies CSAGDYGYTF.

The table lists this clonotype with many counts. The rearrangement links TRBV20-1 to TRBJ2-7, with TRBD1 matching over 8 bases. Germline assignment: CDR1 DFQATT and CDR2 SNEGSKA (reference sequence). With V trimmed by 6 bases and J by 1 base, 11 bases remained unmatched. CDR3 size: 15 residues. CDR3 in DNA: TGCAGTGCCCTCGTTGGACAGGGCTTTTCCTACGAGCAGTACTTC. Amino acid sequence: CSALVGQGFSYEQYF.

This rearrangement joins TRBV24-1 to TRBJ2-5; the D is unclear. V was trimmed by 3 bases and J by 4 bases, leaving 8 bases between them. CDR1 is KGHDR and CDR2 is SFDVKD in the germline V gene. The CDR3 totals 13 residues. The CDR3 loop is CATSDPLRETQYF. CDR3 DNA sequence: TGTGCCACCAGTGATCCCCTGAGAGAGACCCAGTACTTC.

The chain uses TRBV10-3 and TRBJ1-6, with 9 bases lining up with TRBD1. In germline, CDR1 is ENHRY, CDR2 SYGVKD. The CDR3 is made up of 13 amino acids. The V and J ends lost 10 bases and 9 bases, in that order; junction bases with no gene match: 7. The CDR3 sequence is CASSGTGPSPLHF. DNA for the CDR3: TGTGCCAGCAGCGGGACAGGGCCTTCACCCCTCCACTTT.

This clonotype was picked up many times. The chain joins TRBV6-5 to TRBJ2-2; D is ambiguous. Deletions cut 5 bases from V and 4 bases from J, with 11 bases between. The CDR3 consists of 14 residues. CDR1 and CDR2 (germline): MNHEY, SVGAGI. CDR3 sequence (DNA): TGTGCCAGCAGTAATAATGACCTCACCGGGGAGCTGTTTTTT. As protein: CASSNNDLTGELFF.

The CDR3 DNA is TGTGCCAGCAGTGGGGACAGGGGGCTGTATAATTCACCCCTCCACTTT. Protein sequence: CASSGDRGLYNSPLHF. This chain links TRBV25-1 with TRBJ1-6; TRBD1 matches at 12 bases. V lost 4 bases to trimming and J lost 4 bases; unmatched junction nucleotides: 2. This CDR3 region has 16 residues. In germline, CDR1 is MGHDK, CDR2 SYGVNS.